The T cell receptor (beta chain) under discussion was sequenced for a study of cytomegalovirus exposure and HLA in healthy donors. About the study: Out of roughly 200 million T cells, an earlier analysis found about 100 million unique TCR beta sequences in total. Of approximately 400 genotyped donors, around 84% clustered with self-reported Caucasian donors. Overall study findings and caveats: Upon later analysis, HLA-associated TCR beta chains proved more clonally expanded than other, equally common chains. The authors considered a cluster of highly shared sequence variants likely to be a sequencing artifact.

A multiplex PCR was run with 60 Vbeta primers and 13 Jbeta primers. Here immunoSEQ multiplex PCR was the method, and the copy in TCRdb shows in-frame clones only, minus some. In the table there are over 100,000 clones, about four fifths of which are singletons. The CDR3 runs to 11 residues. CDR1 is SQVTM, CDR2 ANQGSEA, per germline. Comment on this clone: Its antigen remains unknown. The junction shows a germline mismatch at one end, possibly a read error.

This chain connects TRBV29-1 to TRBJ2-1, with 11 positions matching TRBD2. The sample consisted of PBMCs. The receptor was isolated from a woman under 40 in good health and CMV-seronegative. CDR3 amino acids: CSVETSGSSIF. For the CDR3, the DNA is TGCAGCGTTGAAACTAGCGGGAGTTCGATCTTC.